This T cell receptor (beta chain) was recovered during a study of blood T cell repertoires in COVID-19. Method: immunoSEQ multiplex PCR; TCRdb's copy keeps in-frame clones and lacks some. The sample comprises 160,000 or so clones, just under 80% of which are singletons, and approximately 14% rests with the top ten. The germline V gene encodes CDR1 MNHEY and CDR2 SVGAGI. CDR3 length: 16 amino acids. J gave up 7 bases and V 2 bases, and 10 bases lay outside the gene matches. The rearrangement links TRBV6-5 to TRBJ2-1; TRBD2 agrees at 8 bases. Input material: peripheral blood. This clonotype originated in a woman aged 80 or older with acute or convalescent COVID-19. In DNA form, the CDR3 reads TGTGCCAGCAGTTACAAAACCGGGACTAGAGGGAATGAGCAGTTCTTC. Protein sequence: CASSYKTGTRGNEQFF.